This T cell receptor (beta chain) was documented in a study of blood T cell repertoires in COVID-19. This CDR3 spans 15 amino acids. The V segment lost 0 bases and the J segment 3 bases; nucleotides outside the gene matches: 4. Germline V gene lookup returns CDR1 SGDLS and CDR2 YYNGEE. In this sample, this clone turned up a few times. Other nucleotide sequences from this sample produce the same CDR3. Methods used by the authors: Nucleated cell counts were estimated from reference gene primer amplification. Generated by immunoSEQ multiplex PCR, the TCRdb table keeps only in-frame clones and is missing some. The DNA was the basis for D and trimming; V, J and clone size are from that table. The sample carries 150,000 to 250,000 clones, 75% to 90% recorded once.

This rearrangement joins TRBV9 to TRBJ2-3, with 7 positions matching TRBD2. Specimen: PBMCs or T cells enriched from blood (not recorded which). This TCR was recovered from a woman aged 25 to 39 who had recovered from COVID-19. CDR3 DNA sequence: TGTGCCAGCAGCGTAGGTGGTAGCGGGACAGATACGCAGTATTTT. Protein: CASSVGGSGTDTQYF.